This is a list of T cell receptor beta chains from one sample in a study of radiotherapy plus CTLA-4 blockade in lung cancer. Some clones are missing from TCRdb's copy, which holds only in-frame ones; the method was immunoSEQ multiplex PCR. This repertoire shows about 67,000 clones, 65% to 85% found once; its top ten account for roughly 15%. This specimen consisted of peripheral blood, obtained from a patient treated with radiotherapy plus ipilimumab. Every receptor here comes from a human donor with non-small cell lung cancer whose response to radiotherapy plus ipilimumab could not be evaluated. Some clones in this sample may be carry-over from other donors' samples. The CDR3 runs from the conserved cysteine through the conserved F or W. D genes are given only for firm matches. Size is stated for part of the rows, as once, few or many counts, or as a class when the clone is expanded.

clone_size	v_call	d_call	j_call	cdr3_aa	cdr3_nt
few	TRBV4-3	NA	TRBJ1-3	CASSQDLRGGGNTIYF	TGCGCCAGCAGCCAAGATCTCCGGGGTGGCGGAAACACCATATATTTT
few	TRBV10-3	NA	TRBJ1-6	CASSRGRNSPLHF	TGTGCCAGCAGCCGCGGGCGTAATTCACCCCTCCACTTT
NA	TRBV18	TRBD1	TRBJ1-6	CASSPSRQGNTYNSPLHF	TGTGCCAGCTCCCCCTCCCGACAGGGAAACACCTATAATTCACCCCTCCACTTT
few	TRBV10-3	TRBD1	TRBJ1-1	CAITQGGTTEAFF	TGTGCCATAACACAGGGGGGGACCACTGAAGCTTTCTTT
NA	TRBV6-5	NA	TRBJ1-5	CASSYAAVQPQHF	TGTGCCAGCAGTTACGCAGCGGTGCAGCCCCAGCATTTT
once	TRBV5-1	NA	TRBJ2-7	CASSFRSVSAYEQYF	TGCGCCAGCAGCTTTCGCTCAGTTTCCGCCTACGAGCAGTACTTC
few	TRBV15	NA	TRBJ1-2	CATSRGLSIYGYTF	TGTGCCACCAGCAGGGGACTTTCTATCTATGGCTACACCTTC
few	TRBV6-1	NA	TRBJ1-6	CASRSGAGSPLHF	TGTGCCTCCCGTTCAGGGGCAGGATCACCCCTCCACTTT
once	TRBV7-6	TRBD1	TRBJ1-5	CASSLTKRTGRNQPQHF	TGTGCCAGCAGCTTAACAAAAAGGACAGGGCGCAATCAGCCCCAGCATTTT
few	TRBV28	NA	TRBJ1-2	CASSLRGKGGYTF	TGTGCCAGCAGTTTACGGGGTAAAGGGGGCTACACCTTC
once	TRBV2	NA	TRBJ2-7	CASTVGYEQYF	TGTGCCAGCACTGTCGGCTACGAGCAGTACTTC
NA	TRBV28	TRBD1	TRBJ1-2	CASSFWTGHGYTF	TGTGCCAGCAGTTTCTGGACAGGACATGGCTACACCTTC
once	TRBV4-3	TRBD2	TRBJ2-7	CASSQDWSSGLRSSYEQYF	TGCGCCAGCAGCCAAGACTGGTCTAGCGGCCTGAGGAGCTCCTACGAGCAGTACTTC
NA	TRBV6-6	TRBD1	TRBJ2-4	CAIANRQGSAKNIQYF	TGTGCCATCGCCAATCGACAGGGATCGGCCAAAAACATTCAGTACTTC
NA	TRBV29-1	TRBD1	TRBJ2-2	CSVGLAGGIGELFF	TGCAGCGTGGGCCTGGCAGGGGGAATCGGGGAGCTGTTTTTT
NA	TRBV6-5	NA	TRBJ2-5	CASSATRGWQETQYF	TGTGCCAGCAGCGCGACGAGGGGGTGGCAAGAGACCCAGTACTTC
NA	TRBV6-5	TRBD1	TRBJ1-4	CASSTYRGANEKLFF	TGTGCCAGCAGTACTTACAGGGGAGCTAATGAAAAACTGTTTTTT
NA	TRBV19	NA	TRBJ2-1	CASSHLGGDFYNEQFF	TGTGCCAGTTCCCACCTTGGCGGCGACTTTTACAATGAGCAGTTCTTC
few	TRBV10-3	TRBD1	TRBJ1-2	CAISVGQGARYGYTF	TGTGCCATCAGTGTAGGACAGGGGGCGCGTTATGGCTACACCTTC
few	TRBV9	NA	TRBJ2-7	CASSLHREGEQYF	TGTGCCAGCAGCCTGCACAGGGAAGGCGAGCAGTACTTC
NA	TRBV7-8	TRBD2	TRBJ2-1	CASSKLAGGPNEQFF	TGTGCCAGCAGCAAACTAGCGGGGGGGCCGAATGAGCAGTTCTTC
NA	TRBV19	NA	TRBJ2-7	CASSVRDSPLLEQYF	TGTGCCAGTAGTGTCCGGGACTCCCCCCTCCTCGAGCAGTACTTC
NA	TRBV4-2	NA	TRBJ2-7	CASSQESAGRSYEQYF	TGTGCCAGCAGCCAAGAATCCGCAGGGCGCTCCTACGAGCAGTACTTC
NA	TRBV6-5	NA	TRBJ2-5	CASRRALGQQETQYF	TGTGCCAGCAGGCGCGCCTTGGGGCAGCAAGAGACCCAGTACTTC
NA	TRBV28	NA	TRBJ2-2	CASRLTGWDTGELFF	TGTGCCAGCAGGCTCACAGGGTGGGACACCGGGGAGCTGTTTTTT
once	TRBV7-8	TRBD1	TRBJ2-7	CASSLDPTGSSYEQYF	TGTGCCAGCAGCTTAGACCCGACAGGGAGCTCCTACGAGCAGTACTTC
NA	TRBV29-1	NA	TRBJ2-4	CSVRTPRNANIQYF	TGCAGCGTTCGGACACCTAGGAATGCGAACATTCAGTACTTC
few	TRBV9	TRBD1	TRBJ1-6	CASSPIQGNSPLHF	TGTGCCAGCAGCCCCATACAGGGGAATTCACCCCTCCACTTT
NA	TRBV5-1	NA	TRBJ1-4	CASSFRGRNEKLFF	TGCGCCAGCAGCTTCAGGGGCCGGAATGAAAAACTGTTTTTT
NA	TRBV5-1	TRBD1	TRBJ1-6	CASSLGPWTGGNYNSPLHF	TGCGCCAGCAGCTTGGGCCCCTGGACAGGGGGTAACTATAATTCACCCCTCCACTTT
NA	TRBV7-2	NA	TRBJ2-7	CASSNGGANSEQYF	TGTGCCAGCAGCAATGGGGGGGCGAACTCCGAGCAGTACTTC
NA	TRBV4-3	NA	TRBJ2-2	CASSQDLRTGELFF	TGCGCCAGCAGCCAAGATCTGCGGACCGGGGAGCTGTTTTTT
NA	TRBV5-1	NA	TRBJ2-3	CASSLGRGDTQYF	TGCGCCAGCAGCTTGGGGAGGGGCGATACGCAGTATTTT
NA	TRBV27	TRBD2	TRBJ2-7	CASSPHLAGGSYEQYF	TGTGCCAGCAGTCCCCATTTAGCGGGGGGTTCCTACGAGCAGTACTTC
NA	TRBV4-1	TRBD1	TRBJ1-2	CASSLTSTGGNYGYTF	TGCGCCAGCAGCCTGACGTCGACAGGGGGGAACTATGGCTACACCTTC
NA	TRBV4-1	TRBD1	TRBJ2-1	CASSPGQGWNEQFF	TGCGCCAGCAGCCCCGGACAGGGGTGGAATGAGCAGTTCTTC
NA	TRBV18	TRBD2	TRBJ2-3	CASSLTSGGTDTQYF	TGTGCCAGCTCATTGACTAGCGGGGGCACAGATACGCAGTATTTT